The rows below give T cell receptor beta chains drawn from one sample of a study of PD-1 blockade in mismatch repair-deficient tumors. The data were produced by immunoSEQ multiplex PCR, yet TCRdb's version contains in-frame clones alone and is incomplete. The sample carries 100,000 to 150,000 clones, roughly nine tenths recorded once. The sequenced sample was peripheral blood, obtained 44 weeks after starting pembrolizumab. These receptors originate from an adult with mismatch repair-deficient cancer. CDR3s include the opening cysteine and the closing phenylalanine or tryptophan. The order of the fields is V gene, CDR3 length, D gene, clone size, J gene, CDR3 protein, CDR3 DNA. D genes are given only for firm matches. Rows may omit the clone size; those that give it use once, few, many or a size class.

TRBV7-9	16	TRBD2	NA	TRBJ2-7	CASSLALSGHSYEQYF	TGTGCCAGCAGCTTAGCTCTTAGCGGGCACTCCTACGAGCAGTACTTC
TRBV5-1	14	NA	NA	TRBJ2-3	CASSLSQVGYTQYF	TGCGCCAGCAGCTTATCCCAGGTCGGGTATACGCAGTATTTT
TRBV6-1	16	NA	NA	TRBJ2-1	CASSGLRSNSYNEQFF	TGTGCCAGCAGTGGACTCAGGAGCAACTCCTACAATGAGCAGTTCTTC
TRBV14	16	NA	NA	TRBJ2-7	CASSQERDSRYYEQYF	TGTGCCAGCAGCCAAGAGCGGGACAGCAGGTACTACGAGCAGTACTTC
TRBV4-1	16	TRBD1	NA	TRBJ2-5	CASSHPGGGLQETQYF	TGCGCCAGCAGCCACCCAGGGGGCGGCTTACAAGAGACCCAGTACTTC
TRBV10-2	14	NA	NA	TRBJ1-5	CASSEWASNQPQHF	TGCGCCAGCAGTGAATGGGCGAGCAATCAGCCCCAGCATTTT
TRBV7-9	17	TRBD2	NA	TRBJ2-1	CASSLDRLAGRFYEQFF	TGTGCCAGCAGCTTAGACCGTCTAGCGGGAAGGTTCTATGAGCAGTTCTTC
TRBV28	17	TRBD2	NA	TRBJ2-3	CASSSFGGTSGTDTQYF	TGTGCCAGCAGTTCCTTTGGAGGGACTAGCGGCACAGATACGCAGTATTTT
TRBV11-2	13	NA	NA	TRBJ1-1	CASSLMFNTEAFF	TGTGCCAGCAGCTTGATGTTTAACACTGAAGCTTTCTTT
TRBV11-2	13	NA	NA	TRBJ2-7	CASSLGVAYEQYF	TGTGCCAGCAGCTTAGGGGTAGCCTACGAGCAGTACTTC
TRBV7-9	16	NA	NA	TRBJ2-1	CASSYPGSVMDNEQFF	TGTGCCAGCAGCTACCCGGGATCGGTTATGGACAATGAGCAGTTCTTC
TRBV18	16	NA	NA	TRBJ2-3	CASSPRAGLVTDTQYF	TGTGCCAGCTCACCACGTGCCGGGTTAGTGACAGATACGCAGTATTTT
TRBV29-1	15	TRBD2	NA	TRBJ2-1	CSAPAGTSSYNEQFF	TGCAGCGCCCCGGCCGGGACTAGCAGCTACAATGAGCAGTTCTTC
TRBV18	14	TRBD2	NA	TRBJ2-7	CASSPTSGSREQYF	TGTGCCAGCTCACCGACTAGCGGGAGTCGCGAGCAGTACTTC
TRBV7-8	13	NA	NA	TRBJ1-2	CASSFRPTYGYTF	TGTGCCAGCAGCTTTCGACCGACCTATGGCTACACCTTC
TRBV5-1	16	TRBD1	NA	TRBJ2-7	CASSWTGVTLDYEQYF	TGCGCCAGCAGCTGGACAGGGGTCACGCTTGACTACGAGCAGTACTTC
TRBV9	16	TRBD2	NA	TRBJ2-1	CASSGSGSGPYNEQFF	TGTGCCAGCAGCGGAAGCGGGAGTGGGCCCTACAATGAGCAGTTCTTC
TRBV28	14	TRBD1	NA	TRBJ2-7	CASSPGTGGNEQYF	TGTGCCAGCAGCCCCGGGACAGGGGGGAACGAGCAGTACTTC
TRBV19	14	NA	NA	TRBJ2-7	CASSFQSSSYEQYF	TGTGCCAGTAGTTTCCAGTCCAGCTCCTACGAGCAGTACTTC
TRBV4-3	14	NA	once	TRBJ1-1	CASSQQLGRTEAFF	TGCGCCAGCAGCCAACAACTTGGAAGGACTGAAGCTTTCTTT
TRBV5-1	11	NA	few	TRBJ2-7	CASSRGYEQYF	TGCGCCAGCAGTAGGGGCTACGAGCAGTACTTC
TRBV9	13	TRBD2	NA	TRBJ2-5	CASSVSGRETQYF	TGTGCCAGCAGCGTAAGCGGGAGGGAGACCCAGTACTTC
TRBV7-8	15	TRBD1	NA	TRBJ1-1	CASSDPGQGNTEAFF	TGTGCCAGCAGCGACCCGGGACAGGGTAACACTGAAGCTTTCTTT
TRBV4-2	17	NA	once	TRBJ2-3	CASSQGSRRSFTDTQYF	TGTGCCAGCAGCCAAGGCTCGCGGAGGTCGTTCACAGATACGCAGTATTTT
TRBV6-5	15	NA	NA	TRBJ2-7	CASSYLRQGAYEQYF	TGTGCCAGCAGTTACTTGAGGCAGGGAGCCTACGAGCAGTACTTC
TRBV4-1	14	TRBD1	NA	TRBJ2-7	CASSQQDRSYEQYF	TGCGCCAGCAGCCAACAGGACAGGTCCTACGAGCAGTACTTC
TRBV5-1	14	NA	NA	TRBJ2-3	CASSIGSPEDTQYF	TGCGCCAGCAGCATTGGGAGTCCTGAAGATACGCAGTATTTT
TRBV6-6	15	TRBD2	NA	TRBJ2-1	CASSYYRTSGSGQFF	TGTGCCAGCAGTTACTATCGGACTAGCGGGAGTGGCCAGTTCTTC
TRBV29-1	10	NA	NA	TRBJ1-5	CSVGNQPQHF	TGCAGCGTTGGAAATCAGCCCCAGCATTTT
TRBV29-1	16	NA	NA	TRBJ1-2	CSVGPYSGTGVYGYTF	TGCAGCGTTGGACCCTATTCGGGGACCGGTGTCTATGGCTACACCTTC
TRBV5-1	17	TRBD2	NA	TRBJ2-5	CASSGPSGRLVYETQYF	TGCGCCAGCAGCGGGCCTAGCGGGAGGCTGGTTTACGAGACCCAGTACTTC
TRBV4-2	14	NA	NA	TRBJ1-1	CASSQERANTEAFF	TGTGCCAGCAGCCAAGAGAGGGCGAACACTGAAGCTTTCTTT
TRBV19	15	TRBD2	NA	TRBJ2-7	CASSPPGGRENEQYF	TGTGCCAGTAGTCCCCCCGGCGGGAGGGAAAACGAGCAGTACTTC
TRBV19	12	NA	NA	TRBJ2-7	CASSPDGYEQYF	TGTGCCAGTAGTCCCGACGGCTACGAGCAGTACTTC
TRBV5-5	15	NA	NA	TRBJ1-5	CASSLAPPPDQPQHF	TGTGCCAGCAGCTTGGCCCCTCCGCCGGATCAGCCCCAGCATTTT
TRBV11-2	14	NA	NA	TRBJ2-5	CASGGGRGSRTQYF	TGTGCCAGCGGGGGGGGCAGGGGGTCAAGGACCCAGTACTTC
TRBV6-1	15	NA	NA	TRBJ2-7	CASSDPQGDTYEQYF	TGTGCCAGCAGTGATCCACAGGGTGACACCTACGAGCAGTACTTC
TRBV5-1	17	NA	NA	TRBJ1-2	CASSLRSQDSLNYGYTF	TGCGCCAGCAGCTTGCGTTCCCAAGACAGTCTAAACTATGGCTACACCTTC
TRBV7-2	13	NA	NA	TRBJ2-5	CASSLRFQETQYF	TGTGCCAGCAGCTTACGTTTCCAAGAGACCCAGTACTTC
TRBV7-9	14	NA	NA	TRBJ2-3	CASSLRGRTDTQYF	TGTGCCAGCAGCTTAAGGGGGAGAACAGATACGCAGTATTTT
TRBV28	15	NA	NA	TRBJ2-7	CASSFFGTQPYEQYF	TGTGCCAGCAGTTTTTTCGGGACTCAGCCCTACGAGCAGTACTTC
TRBV7-9	14	NA	few	TRBJ2-7	CASSFLPEVYEQYF	TGTGCCAGCAGCTTTCTGCCAGAGGTCTACGAGCAGTACTTC
TRBV27	15	TRBD1	NA	TRBJ2-7	CASSLLGQSIYEQYF	TGTGCCAGCAGTTTACTGGGACAGAGCATCTACGAGCAGTACTTC
TRBV19	12	NA	few	TRBJ1-2	CATLGGSYGYTF	TGTGCCACCCTTGGGGGAAGCTATGGCTACACCTTC
TRBV4-3	17	TRBD2	NA	TRBJ2-1	CASSPSAGGSSYNEQFF	TGCGCCAGCAGCCCATCAGCGGGAGGGAGCTCCTACAATGAGCAGTTCTTC
TRBV4-3	15	NA	NA	TRBJ2-7	CASSQAGTSSYEQYF	TGCGCCAGCAGCCAAGCGGGTACGAGCTCCTACGAGCAGTACTTC
TRBV7-9	12	NA	NA	TRBJ2-5	CASSLLDETQYF	TGTGCCAGCAGCTTATTGGATGAGACCCAGTACTTC
TRBV5-4	15	TRBD1	NA	TRBJ1-4	CASSFRTGLNEKLFF	TGTGCCAGCAGCTTCCGGACAGGGCTAAATGAAAAACTGTTTTTT
TRBV7-9	15	NA	NA	TRBJ1-3	CASNQQGFSGNTIYF	TGTGCCAGCAACCAACAGGGTTTCTCTGGAAACACCATATATTTT
TRBV19	15	NA	NA	TRBJ2-3	CASRPRGRRTDTQYF	TGTGCCAGTCGTCCTAGGGGGAGAAGGACAGATACGCAGTATTTT
TRBV6-7	17	NA	NA	TRBJ2-7	CASSYSKVGKKRHEQYF	TGTGCCAGCAGTTACTCAAAGGTCGGGAAAAAGAGACACGAGCAGTACTTC
TRBV4-2	15	NA	NA	TRBJ2-7	CASSQDEGASYEQYF	TGTGCCAGCAGCCAAGATGAGGGAGCCTCCTACGAGCAGTACTTC
TRBV7-9	14	TRBD1	NA	TRBJ2-7	CASSFRDRPYEQYF	TGTGCCAGCAGCTTCCGGGACAGGCCCTACGAGCAGTACTTC
TRBV12-5	14	TRBD2	NA	TRBJ2-7	CASGRSGSGDEQYF	TGTGCTAGTGGCAGAAGCGGGAGCGGGGACGAGCAGTACTTC
TRBV4-1	15	NA	NA	TRBJ2-1	CASSHGTSSYNEQFF	TGCGCCAGCAGCCATGGGACTTCTTCCTACAATGAGCAGTTCTTC
TRBV7-6	12	NA	NA	TRBJ2-1	CASSSSHNEQFF	TGTGCCAGCAGCTCCTCCCACAATGAGCAGTTCTTC
TRBV6-5	13	NA	once	TRBJ2-1	CASSYEGGTGEFF	TGTGCCAGCAGTTACGAGGGGGGCACCGGGGAGTTCTTC